One sample yielded the 9 T cell receptor beta chains listed below, sequenced in a study of T cells in localized non-small cell lung cancer. TCRdb's table, derived via immunoSEQ multiplex PCR, lists solely in-frame clones and lacks some. Here the sample spans about 72,000 clones, around four fifths being singletons. Specimen: peripheral blood, collected before any cancer treatment. Receptors originate from a female donor aged 60 or older with stage I lung adenocarcinoma.

This chain joins TRBV2 and TRBJ1-2, with D possibly TRBD1 on 6 matching bases. Trimming stripped 8 bases from V and 7 bases from J, with 14 bases between. From germline, CDR1 is SNHLY and CDR2 FYNNEI. CDR3 length: 12 residues. In DNA form, the CDR3 reads TGTGCCAGCGGGGGTACAGGGTTTGGCTACACCTTC. Translated, it gives CASGGTGFGYTF.

The chain carries TRBV5-1 and TRBJ2-5, with 14 positions matching TRBD2. Trimming at V came to 4 bases and at J to 4 bases, leaving 15 bases not matched to a gene. The CDR3 is made up of 19 amino acids. CDR1 and CDR2 (germline): SGHRS, YFSETQ. This CDR3 reads CASSPRLAGGPIERETQYF. The CDR3 nucleotides read TGCGCCAGCAGCCCAAGACTAGCGGGAGGGCCAATTGAGCGAGAGACCCAGTACTTC.

The rearrangement links TRBV27 to TRBJ1-1; D might be TRBD1 (6 bases). V was cut by 2 bases and J by 5 bases, with 9 bases left in between. The CDR3 has 13 residues. Per germline, CDR1 MNHEY and CDR2 SMNVEV (reference sequence). The CDR3: CASSLLGGTEAFF. The CDR3 nucleotides read TGTGCCAGCAGTTTACTAGGGGGAACTGAAGCTTTCTTT.

The chain recombines TRBV18 with TRBJ2-1, with 7 bases lining up with TRBD1. Unmatched junction bases numbered 2, after V lost 0 bases and J lost 0 bases. The germline V gene encodes CDR1 KGHSH and CDR2 LQKENI. This CDR3 is 16 amino acids long. The CDR3: CASSPPGDSSYNEQFF. For the CDR3, the DNA is TGTGCCAGCTCACCACCAGGGGACAGCTCCTACAATGAGCAGTTCTTC.

As regards this clone: One end of the junction is discordant with germline, which a read error may explain. The rearrangement uses TRBV7-7 and TRBJ2-3, with 9 bases lining up with TRBD2. CDR3 length: 17 amino acids. Germline V gives CDR1 SSHAT, CDR2 FNYEAQ (reference sequence). This chain's CDR3 is CASSPMISGSLTDTQYF. The CDR3 nucleotides read TGTGCTAGCAGCCCCATGATTAGCGGGAGTCTCACGGATACGCAGTATTTT.

This chain connects TRBV2 to TRBJ2-7, with D possibly TRBD1 on 5 matching bases. CDR1 SNHLY and CDR2 FYNNEI come from the germline V gene. Trimming removed 6 bases at V and 3 bases at J, with 9 bases between. This CDR3 has 12 amino acids. For the CDR3, the DNA is TGTGCCAGCAGGGGGCGCGTCTACGAGCAGTACTTC. Its translation: CASRGRVYEQYF.

This CDR3 reads CASSADRNTEAFF. The CDR3 DNA follows: TGTGCCAGCAGTGCCGACAGAAACACTGAAGCTTTCTTT. V is TRBV28 and J is TRBJ1-1; D may be TRBD1 (5 bases). The V end was cut by 5 bases, the J end by 2 bases, with 9 bases between. The CDR3 loop spans 13 amino acids. Germline assignment: CDR1 MDHEN and CDR2 SYDVKM. The full variable domain, rest sourced from reference TRBV28 and TRBJ1-1, is DVKVTQSSRYLVKRTGEKVFLECVQDMDHENMFWYRQDPGLGLRLIYFSYDVKMKEKGDIPEGYSVSREKKERFSLILESASTNQTSMYLCASSADRNTEAFFGQGTRLTVV.

The chain joins TRBV5-1 to TRBJ1-1; no clear D. The CDR3 loop spans 14 amino acids. Trimming took off 4 bases at V and 0 bases at J, with 10 bases between the two ends. Germline CDR1 SGHRS, CDR2 YFSETQ. The CDR3 loop is CASSVQGVNTEAFF. CDR3 coding DNA: TGCGCCAGCAGCGTGCAAGGTGTGAACACTGAAGCTTTCTTT. The whole variable domain, filled in from reference TRBV5-1 and TRBJ1-1, reads KAGVTQTPRYLIKTRGQQVTLSCSPISGHRSVSWYQQTPGQGLQFLFEYFSETQRNKGNFPGRFSGRQFSNSRSEMNVSTLELGDSALYLCASSVQGVNTEAFFGQGTRLTVV.

In its sample, this clone was seen many times. The chain combines TRBV5-4 with TRBJ1-6, with D tentatively TRBD1 (5 bases). The ends were cut back, 0 bases at V and 10 bases at J, with 14 bases in the middle. CDR3 length equals 15 residues. CDR1 and CDR2 (germline): SGHNT, YYREEE (reference sequence). CDR3 in amino acids: CASSLESRAGSPLHF. Written as DNA, the CDR3 is TGTGCCAGCAGCTTGGAATCCAGGGCTGGATCACCCCTCCACTTT.